This entry lists 7 T cell receptor beta chains sequenced from one sample in a study of T cells in Graves' hyperthyroidism and ophthalmopathy. Amplification yielded TCR beta CDR3 regions, with RNA transcripts as the source. Primed by the HTBI set, a first-round RT-PCR was run on the TCR CDR3. Each CDR3 protein is one row after TCRdb ran MiXCR on the multiplex PCR reads. The table lists around 190,000 distinct CDR3 sequences, around 15% of them singletons. The sequenced material came from blood. Source of these receptors: a woman in her forties or fifties with Graves' hyperthyroidism.

The sample holds many counts of this clonotype. V usage is TRBV7-2 and J usage is TRBJ2-3; D is undetermined. Trimming shortened V by 3 bases and J by 2 bases, and 18 bases separated the two germline ends. The CDR3 totals 17 residues. CDR1 and CDR2 (germline): SGHTA, FQGNSA. CDR3 coding DNA: TGTGCCAGCAGCTTGGTAGGCACGTCCGGTTCCACAGATACGCAGTATTTT. Protein: CASSLVGTSGSTDTQYF.

This clonotype was picked up many times. The chain has TRBV11-2 and TRBJ2-5; D tentatively fits TRBD1 or TRBD2 (5 bases each). Germline lookup yields CDR1 SGHAT and CDR2 FQNNGV. V lost 8 bases, J lost 2 bases, and 15 bases lay in between. This CDR3 has 14 amino acids. The CDR3: CASRAYGAQETQYF. CDR3 coding DNA: TGTGCCAGCCGCGCGTACGGGGCTCAAGAGACCCAGTACTTC.

There are many counts of this clonotype. V and J are TRBV4-3 and TRBJ2-2; TRBD2 matches at 10 bases. V trimming: 2 bases; J trimming: 6 bases; junction bases outside the gene matches: 9. The CDR3 extends over 17 amino acids. The germline V gene encodes CDR1 LGHNA and CDR2 YSLEER. CDR3 bases: TGCGCCAGCAGCCAACGGTCTAGCGGGGGATATCCCGGGGAGCTGTTTTTT. Its protein product is CASSQRSSGGYPGELFF.

This clonotype was detected only a few times. V is TRBV7-9 and J is TRBJ1-2; no reliable D call. V was shortened by 8 bases and J by 2 bases, with 18 bases between the two germline ends. The CDR3 is 15 amino acids. CDR1 and CDR2 (germline): SEHNR, FQNEAQ (reference sequence). The CDR3 here is CASGSSLTVNYGYTF. The DNA of the CDR3 is TGTGCCAGCGGCTCGTCCCTCACAGTGAACTATGGCTACACCTTC.

This clonotype was seen a few times. The chain joins TRBV7-9 to TRBJ1-6, with D perhaps TRBD1 (5 bases). The ends were cut back, 5 bases at V and 4 bases at J, with 9 bases in the middle. Germline values: CDR1 SEHNR, CDR2 FQNEAQ (reference sequence). The CDR3 spans 14 residues. The CDR3 region is CASSMTDYNSPLHF. As DNA, the CDR3 is TGTGCCAGCAGCATGACAGATTATAATTCACCCCTCCACTTT.

Turning to this clonotype: An end of the junction does not agree with germline; a read error may underlie this. This sequence joins TRBV4-1 and TRBJ1-3, with D possibly matching TRBD1 (5 bases). CDR1 and CDR2 from the germline V gene are MGHRA and YSYEKL. The CDR3 is 15 amino acids. CDR3 sequence reads: CASSQDGGSGNTIYF. The CDR3 DNA reads TGCGCCAGCAGTCAAGATGGGGGTTCTGGAAACACCATATATTTT.

This clonotype was seen only a few times. It may be a read error: a sequence one base away is much more abundant. The rearrangement uses TRBV19 and TRBJ1-1; the D gene is possibly TRBD1 (6 bases). The CDR3 has 14 residues. From germline, CDR1 is LNHDA and CDR2 SQIVND (reference sequence). The CDR3 DNA reads TGTGCCAGTAGTATAGGAGGGGGTGAAACTGAAGCTTCCTTT. Translating it yields CASSIGGGETEASF.